This TCR beta chain was sequenced during a study of shared clonotypes between healthy human individuals. On the study more broadly: Donors, aged 18 to 49, were two women and a few men. Three plates were used per donor for CD4 naive, three for CD4 memory, two for CD8 naive and one for CD8 memory.

This clone showed up just once. It was across several immunoSEQ plates that each subset's genomic DNA was evenly split. Some clones are missing from TCRdb's copy, which holds only in-frame ones; the method was immunoSEQ multiplex PCR. The sample has some 2,500,000 clones, roughly 90% seen once. None of the donors, who were healthy HIV-negative adults, had recently had acute infections or vaccinations. The CDR3 covers 14 residues. V lost 5 bases to trimming and J lost 5 bases, with 15 bases between them. Germline CDR1 and CDR2: SGHTA and FQGNSA. The source is a man aged 18 to 30 in good health. Some clones in this sample may be carry-over from other donors' samples. Sequenced input: naive CD4+ T cells from PBMCs. Documented subset: CD45RA+ positively selected. The genes are TRBV7-2 and TRBJ2-5; a possible D gene is TRBD2 (6 bases). This chain's CDR3 is CASSSSGGRETQYF. The CDR3 nucleotides read TGTGCCAGCAGCAGTTCCGGAGGGAGGGAGACCCAGTACTTC.